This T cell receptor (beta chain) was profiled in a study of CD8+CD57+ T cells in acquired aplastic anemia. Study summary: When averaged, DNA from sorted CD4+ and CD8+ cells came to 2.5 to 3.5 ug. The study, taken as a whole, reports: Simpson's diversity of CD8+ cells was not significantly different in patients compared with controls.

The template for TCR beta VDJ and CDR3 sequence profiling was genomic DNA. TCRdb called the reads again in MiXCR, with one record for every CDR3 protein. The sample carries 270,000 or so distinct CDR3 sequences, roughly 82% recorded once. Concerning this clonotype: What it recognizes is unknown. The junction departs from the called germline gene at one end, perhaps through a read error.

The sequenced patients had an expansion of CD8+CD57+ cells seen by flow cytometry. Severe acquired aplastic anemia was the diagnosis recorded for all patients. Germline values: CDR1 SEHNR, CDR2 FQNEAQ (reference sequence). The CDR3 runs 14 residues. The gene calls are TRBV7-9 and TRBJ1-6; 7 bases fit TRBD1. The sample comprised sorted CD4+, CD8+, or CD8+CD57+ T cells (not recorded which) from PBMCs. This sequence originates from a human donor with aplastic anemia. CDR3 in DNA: TGTGCCAACAGCTGGAACAGGGGTGCTCCTACGAGCAGTTTT. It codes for CANSWNRGAPTSSF.